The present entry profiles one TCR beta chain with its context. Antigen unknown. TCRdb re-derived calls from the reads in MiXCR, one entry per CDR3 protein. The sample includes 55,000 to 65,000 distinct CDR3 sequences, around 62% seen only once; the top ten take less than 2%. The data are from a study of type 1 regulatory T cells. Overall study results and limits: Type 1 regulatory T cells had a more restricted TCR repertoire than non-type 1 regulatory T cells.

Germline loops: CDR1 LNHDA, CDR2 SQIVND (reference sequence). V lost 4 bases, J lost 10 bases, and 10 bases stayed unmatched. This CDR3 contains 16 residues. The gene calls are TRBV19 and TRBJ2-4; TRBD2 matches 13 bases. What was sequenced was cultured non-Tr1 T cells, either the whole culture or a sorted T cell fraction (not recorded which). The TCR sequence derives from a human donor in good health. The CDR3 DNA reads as TGTGCCAGTAGTACCCGGACTAGCGGGAGCGCCAGTATTCAGTACTTC. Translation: CASSTRTSGSASIQYF.